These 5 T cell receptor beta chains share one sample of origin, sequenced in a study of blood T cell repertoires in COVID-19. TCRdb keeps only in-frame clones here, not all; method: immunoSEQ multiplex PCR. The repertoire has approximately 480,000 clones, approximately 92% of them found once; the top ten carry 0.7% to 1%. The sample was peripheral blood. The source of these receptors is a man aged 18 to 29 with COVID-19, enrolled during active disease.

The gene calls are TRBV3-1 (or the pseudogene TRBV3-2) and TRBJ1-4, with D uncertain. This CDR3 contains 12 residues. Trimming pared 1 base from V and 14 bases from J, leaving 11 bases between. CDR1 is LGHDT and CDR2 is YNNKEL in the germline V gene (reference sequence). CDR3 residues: CASSQVPSVLFF. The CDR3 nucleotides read TGTGCCAGCAGCCAAGTGCCCTCGGTTCTGTTTTTT.

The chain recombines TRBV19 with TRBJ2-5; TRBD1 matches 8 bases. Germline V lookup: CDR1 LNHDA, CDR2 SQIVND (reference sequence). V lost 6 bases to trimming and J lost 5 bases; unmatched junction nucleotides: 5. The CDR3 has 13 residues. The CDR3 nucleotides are TGTGCCAGTAGCCTTCAGGGGGCTGAGACCCAGTACTTC. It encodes CASSLQGAETQYF.

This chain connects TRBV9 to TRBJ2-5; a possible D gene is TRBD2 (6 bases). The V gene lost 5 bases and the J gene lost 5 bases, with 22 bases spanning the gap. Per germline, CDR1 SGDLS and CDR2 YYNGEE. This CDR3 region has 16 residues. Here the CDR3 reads CASSPYSGASPETQYF. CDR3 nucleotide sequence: TGTGCCAGCAGTCCTTATAGCGGAGCTAGCCCCGAGACCCAGTACTTC.

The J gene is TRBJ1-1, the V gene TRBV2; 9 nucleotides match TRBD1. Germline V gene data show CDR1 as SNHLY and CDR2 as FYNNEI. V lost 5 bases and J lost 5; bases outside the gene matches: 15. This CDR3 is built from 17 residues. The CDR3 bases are TGTGCCAGCAGTTCCACCAGAACAGGGGGCGCGGGGACTGAAGCTTTCTTT. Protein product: CASSSTRTGGAGTEAFF.

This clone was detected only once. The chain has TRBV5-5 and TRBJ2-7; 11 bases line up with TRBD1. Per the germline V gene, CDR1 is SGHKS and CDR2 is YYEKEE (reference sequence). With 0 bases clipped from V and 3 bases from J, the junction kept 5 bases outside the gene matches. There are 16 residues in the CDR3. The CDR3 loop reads CASSLVRDRGFYEQYF. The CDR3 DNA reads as TGTGCCAGCAGCTTGGTGAGGGACAGGGGGTTCTACGAGCAGTACTTC.